A single sample is the source of the 9 T cell receptor beta chains below, sequenced in a study of blood T cell repertoires in COVID-19. Clones were sequenced by immunoSEQ multiplex PCR, and TCRdb holds only the in-frame ones, with some missing. The table includes 150,000 to 200,000 clones, approximately 88% detected once. Material for sequencing was PBMCs or T cells enriched from blood (not recorded which). Every receptor here comes from a woman aged 60 to 75 who had recovered from COVID-19.

The CDR3 coding sequence is TGTGCCAGCAGTTACTCAGCTGGGGCCGGCTCCTACGAGCAGTACTTC. Amino acid sequence: CASSYSAGAGSYEQYF. The chain uses TRBV6-5 and TRBJ2-7; D possibly corresponds to TRBD1 (5 bases). The CDR3 is 16 amino acids. Trimming took 0 bases from V and 0 from J, leaving 12 bases between them. The germline gives CDR1 MNHEY, CDR2 SVGAGI.

This chain connects TRBV20-1 to TRBJ1-4; TRBD1 aligns across 7 bases. The V segment lost 3 bases and the J segment 7 bases; nucleotides outside the gene matches: 8. The CDR3 is 14 residues long. Germline CDR1 is DFQATT and CDR2 is SNEGSKA (reference sequence). The chain's CDR3 is CSASRGTVTEKLFF. DNA of the CDR3: TGCAGTGCTAGTAGGGGGACAGTCACTGAAAAACTGTTTTTT.

This clone showed up just a few times. The chain links TRBV7-9 to TRBJ2-7; 7 bases line up with TRBD1. The CDR3 covers 15 residues. Unmatched junction bases numbered 11, after V lost 6 bases and J lost 3 bases. CDR1 and CDR2 (germline): SEHNR, FQNEAQ (reference sequence). The CDR3 sequence: CASSPRTGGNYEQYF. For the CDR3, the DNA is TGTGCCAGCAGTCCCCGGACAGGTGGCAACTACGAGCAGTACTTC.

The chain uses TRBV7-2 and TRBJ2-5; 14 bases line up with TRBD2. The germline V gene encodes CDR1 SGHTA and CDR2 FQGNSA. V lost 6 bases, J lost 5 bases, and 5 bases stayed unmatched. CDR3 size: 15 residues. CDR3 loop: CASSRRLAGGETQYF. CDR3 in DNA: TGTGCCAGCAGTCGACGACTAGCGGGGGGGGAGACCCAGTACTTC.

This chain uses TRBV9 with TRBJ1-1; D is unresolved. CDR3 size: 14 residues. Trimming cost V 0 bases and J 3 bases, with 9 bases left between them. CDR1 and CDR2 from the germline V gene are SGDLS and YYNGEE. CDR3 bases: TGTGCCAGCAGCGTAGCGGTGGAGGACACTGAAGCTTTCTTT. As protein: CASSVAVEDTEAFF.

This clone occurred a few times. The chain recombines TRBV10-3 with TRBJ1-5, with a weak D call TRBD1 (6 bases). Trimming shortened V by 9 bases and J by 5 bases, and 14 bases separated the two germline ends. The CDR3 spans 13 residues. The V gene's germline CDR1 is ENHRY and CDR2 SYGVKD. As DNA, the CDR3 is TGTGCCATAGGGCCAGGGGCCGATCAGCCCCAGCATTTT. Translation gives CAIGPGADQPQHF.

V usage is TRBV7-2 and J usage is TRBJ2-2, with TRBD1 identical over 11 bases. Germline V lookup: CDR1 SGHTA, CDR2 FQGNSA. V lost 5 bases and J lost 5; bases outside the gene matches: 7. There are 16 residues in the CDR3. CDR3 amino acids: CASSLGQGARTGELFF. The CDR3 coding sequence is TGTGCCAGCAGCCTTGGACAGGGGGCGAGGACCGGGGAGCTGTTTTTT. The full variable domain, its missing parts supplied by reference TRBV7-2 and TRBJ2-2, is GAGVSQSPSNKVTEKGKDVELRCDPISGHTALYWYRQSLGQGLEFLIYFQGNSAPDKSGLPSDRFSAERTGGSVSTLTIQRTQQEDSAVYLCASSLGQGARTGELFFGEGSRLTVL.

This clone was picked up a small number of times. The V gene is TRBV18, the J gene TRBJ1-1, with D unresolved. CDR1 is KGHSH and CDR2 is LQKENI in the germline V gene. CDR3 size: 13 residues. Trimming left V 3 bases short and J 0 bases short, with 5 bases between. The CDR3 coding sequence is TGTGCCAGCTCACCCGACATGAACACTGAAGCTTTCTTT. Translating gives CASSPDMNTEAFF.

CDR3 protein: CATRGGGADEKLFF. DNA of the CDR3: TGTGCCACCCGTGGGGGGGGAGCCGATGAAAAACTGTTTTTT. The chain uses TRBV19 and TRBJ1-4, with D perhaps TRBD1 (5 bases). Germline V gene sequence: CDR1 LNHDA, CDR2 SQIVND (reference sequence). The CDR3 spans 14 residues. Trimming removed 10 bases at V and 6 bases at J, with 18 bases between. The full variable domain, in which reference TRBV19 and TRBJ1-4 provide the parts outside the CDR3, is DGGITQSPKYLFRKEGQNVTLSCEQNLNHDAMYWYRQDPGQGLRLIYYSQIVNDFQKGDIAEGYSVSREKKESFPLTVTSAQKNPTAFYLCATRGGGADEKLFFGSGTQLSVL.